The T cell receptor (beta chain) described here comes from a study of cytomegalovirus exposure and HLA in healthy donors. Overall study results and limits: Across donors, most TCRs were seen rarely, yet some public ones were widespread.

It was with 60 Vbeta and 13 Jbeta primers that the PCR ran. Original data processing: Around 9.9 million shared chains were among the 80 million or so unique TCR beta chains that a later analysis counted. Assay used: immunoSEQ multiplex PCR; TCRdb lists only in-frame clones, some missing. That table furnishes V, J and clone size, whereas the DNA furnished D and trimming. The data show more than 150,000 clones, roughly 80% seen once. Concerning this clone itself: Its antigen remains unidentified.

Germline V gene data show CDR1 as LGHNA and CDR2 as YSLEER. The CDR3 contains 16 residues. V was shortened by 0 bases and J by 0 bases, with 9 bases between the two germline ends. The gene calls are TRBV4-3 and TRBJ1-3, with D possibly TRBD1 on 6 matching bases. The sequenced material came from PBMCs. This sequence was found in a man in his fifties or sixties in good health and CMV-seropositive. Here the CDR3 reads CASSQDETGSGNTIYF. The CDR3 nucleotides read TGCGCCAGCAGCCAAGATGAGACAGGCTCTGGAAACACCATATATTTT.